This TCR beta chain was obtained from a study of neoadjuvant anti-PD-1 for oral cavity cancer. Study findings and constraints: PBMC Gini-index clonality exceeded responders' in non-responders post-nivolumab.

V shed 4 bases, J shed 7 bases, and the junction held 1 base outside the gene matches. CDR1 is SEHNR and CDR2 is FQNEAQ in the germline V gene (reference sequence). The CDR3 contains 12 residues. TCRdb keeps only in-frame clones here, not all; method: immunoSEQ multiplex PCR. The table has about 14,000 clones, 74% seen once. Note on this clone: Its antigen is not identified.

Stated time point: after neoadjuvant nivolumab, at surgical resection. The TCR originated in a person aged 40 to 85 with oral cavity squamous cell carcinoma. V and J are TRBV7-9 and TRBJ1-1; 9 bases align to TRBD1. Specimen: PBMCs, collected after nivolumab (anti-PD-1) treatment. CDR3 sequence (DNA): TGTGCCAGCAGCTCGGGACAGGGTGAAGCTTTCTTT. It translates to CASSSGQGEAFF.